The 11 T cell receptor beta chains presented below share a single source sample, sequenced in a study of spatial heterogeneity in lung cancer. TCRdb passed the 5' RACE reads through MiXCR, listing each CDR3 protein once. In the table there are about 47,000 distinct CDR3 sequences, 7.4% of which are singletons. Time point of the sample: blood at routine non-recurrence follow-up after resection. Extraction of whole RNA from tumor, nontumor lung or frozen PBMC preceded unsorted sequencing. Sequencing used PBMCs, obtained at follow-up. Receptors originate from a female donor with early-stage non-small cell lung cancer.

This clonotype has at least ten counts. The chain links TRBV11-2 to TRBJ2-3; 9 bases line up with TRBD2. This CDR3 spans 16 amino acids. Germline assignment: CDR1 SGHAT and CDR2 FQNNGV. Unmatched junction bases numbered 4, after V lost 1 base and J lost 2 bases. CDR3 residues: CASSLALAGTTDTQYF. CDR3 bases: TGTGCCAGCAGCTTAGCTCTAGCGGGGACCACAGATACGCAGTATTTT.

This clonotype has a handful of counts. The chain joins TRBV3-1 to TRBJ1-2, with D unresolved. Trimming shortened V by 0 bases and J by 3 bases, and 8 bases separated the two germline ends. Germline CDR1 is LGHDT and CDR2 is YNNKEL (reference sequence). The CDR3 covers 14 residues. The CDR3 nucleotides read TGTGCCAGCAGCCAAGAACTTGGGGACTATGGCTACACCTTC. Translating gives CASSQELGDYGYTF. Full variable domain (rest looked up from reference TRBV3-1 and TRBJ1-2): DTAVSQTPKYLVTQMGNDKSIKCEQNLGHDTMYWYKQDSKKFLKIMFSYNNKELIINETVPNRFSPKSPDKAHLNLHINSLELGDSAVYFCASSQELGDYGYTFGSGTRLTVV.

This clonotype occurred many times. The chain employs TRBV12-3 or TRBV12-4 and TRBJ1-1, with D perhaps matching TRBD1 (6 bases). Trimming removed 7 bases at V and 0 bases at J, with 9 bases between. CDR3 length equals 13 residues. CDR3 amino acids: CASIGQLNTEAFF. CDR3 coding DNA: TGTGCCAGCATCGGACAGTTGAACACTGAAGCTTTCTTT.

This clonotype showed up many times. This rearrangement joins TRBV18 to TRBJ1-1, with D perhaps TRBD1 (5 bases). This CDR3 has 15 residues. Per germline, CDR1 KGHSH and CDR2 LQKENI. Trimming took 0 bases from V and 4 from J, leaving 12 bases between them. The CDR3 DNA sequence: TGTGCCAGCTCACCACCGCGGGGGGGTGGCACTGAAGCTTTCTTT. Translating gives CASSPPRGGGTEAFF.

This clonotype was found many times. The chain joins TRBV9 to TRBJ1-2, with no clear D. Trimming stripped 3 bases from V and 8 bases from J, with 11 bases between. This CDR3 spans 12 amino acids. Germline V gives CDR1 SGDLS, CDR2 YYNGEE. CDR3 region: CASSATPSGYTF. CDR3 DNA sequence: TGTGCCAGCAGCGCGACACCTTCCGGCTACACCTTC.

The chain joins TRBV7-9 to TRBJ1-6; 9 bases fit TRBD1. The CDR3 length is 14 residues. Trimming at V came to 7 bases and at J to 7 bases, leaving 5 bases not matched to a gene. Germline assignment: CDR1 SEHNR and CDR2 FQNEAQ (reference sequence). The CDR3 DNA reads TGTGCCAGCATACGGGACAGGGCCAATTCACCCCTCCACTTT. Translated: CASIRDRANSPLHF.

This clonotype has just a few counts. V is TRBV5-4 and J is TRBJ2-1, with D maybe TRBD2 (7 bases). The CDR3 loop spans 16 amino acids. Germline V lookup: CDR1 SGHNT, CDR2 YYREEE (reference sequence). Trimming stripped 0 bases from V and 0 bases from J, with 10 bases between. As DNA, the CDR3 is TGTGCCAGCAGCTTGGAGGGGGGGGACTCCTACAATGAGCAGTTCTTC. Translation gives CASSLEGGDSYNEQFF.

This clonotype was recorded many times. This chain joins TRBV20-1 and TRBJ2-1, with 7 bases aligning to TRBD2. The CDR3 contains 14 residues. The J segment lost 0 bases and the V segment lost 2 bases, leaving 1 base of the junction unmatched. Germline CDR1 and CDR2: DFQATT and SNEGSKA (reference sequence). The CDR3: CSARRGVSYNEQFF. CDR3 nucleotides: TGCAGTGCTAGACGGGGGGTCTCCTACAATGAGCAGTTCTTC.

This clonotype was observed at least ten times. The V gene is TRBV10-2, the J gene TRBJ1-1, with 7 bases identical to TRBD1. Germline V gene sequence: CDR1 WSHSY, CDR2 SAAADI. The length of the CDR3 is 13 residues. Trimming took 6 bases from V and 7 from J; bases not matched to a gene: 8. CDR3 sequence: CASSVDRANEAFF. The CDR3 DNA sequence: TGCGCCAGCAGCGTCGACAGGGCAAATGAAGCTTTCTTT.

This clonotype was counted at least ten times. One base away lies a much larger clone, so this may be a sequencing read error. This chain joins TRBV7-9 and TRBJ2-5; 12 nucleotides agree with TRBD2. Germline V lookup: CDR1 SEHNR, CDR2 FQNEAQ (reference sequence). There are 14 residues in the CDR3. J lost 4 bases, V lost 4 bases, and 1 base had no gene match. CDR3 DNA sequence: TGTGCCAGCAGCTCGACTAGCGGGGGAGAGACCCAGTACTTC. This sequence encodes CASSSTSGGETQYF.

In its sample, this clonotype was seen a few times. This chain joins TRBV6-6 and TRBJ2-4, with D perhaps matching TRBD1 or TRBD2 (5 bases each). The CDR3 has 15 residues. V was pared by 8 bases and J by 5 bases, with 19 bases between. Germline CDR1 reads MNHNY; CDR2 reads SVGAGI (reference sequence). The CDR3 DNA follows: TGTGCCAGCGGCTCTTTGGGGGTGCCCGAAAACATTCAGTACTTC. It codes for CASGSLGVPENIQYF.